This TCR beta chain was identified during a study of shared clonotypes between healthy human individuals. Positively selected for CCR7, the CD45RO-negative cells used as naive CD8 cells excluded terminally differentiated effector memory CD45RA+ cells. The trim removed 0 bases at V and 9 bases at J, leaving 7 bases unmatched. The CDR3 length is 15 residues. The germline V gene encodes CDR1 SGHRS and CDR2 YFSETQ. Profiled with immunoSEQ multiplex PCR; TCRdb holds only in-frame clones, not every one. The table includes roughly 2,000,000 clones, approximately 94% detected once. The sample taken for sequencing was naive CD8+ T cells sorted from blood. The receptor was derived from a young man in good health. The chain recombines TRBV5-1 with TRBJ1-3; 9 bases line up with TRBD1. CDR3 bases: TGCGCCAGCAGCTTGGACAGGGGGCCTTATTTCACCATATATTTT. This sequence encodes CASSLDRGPYFTIYF.